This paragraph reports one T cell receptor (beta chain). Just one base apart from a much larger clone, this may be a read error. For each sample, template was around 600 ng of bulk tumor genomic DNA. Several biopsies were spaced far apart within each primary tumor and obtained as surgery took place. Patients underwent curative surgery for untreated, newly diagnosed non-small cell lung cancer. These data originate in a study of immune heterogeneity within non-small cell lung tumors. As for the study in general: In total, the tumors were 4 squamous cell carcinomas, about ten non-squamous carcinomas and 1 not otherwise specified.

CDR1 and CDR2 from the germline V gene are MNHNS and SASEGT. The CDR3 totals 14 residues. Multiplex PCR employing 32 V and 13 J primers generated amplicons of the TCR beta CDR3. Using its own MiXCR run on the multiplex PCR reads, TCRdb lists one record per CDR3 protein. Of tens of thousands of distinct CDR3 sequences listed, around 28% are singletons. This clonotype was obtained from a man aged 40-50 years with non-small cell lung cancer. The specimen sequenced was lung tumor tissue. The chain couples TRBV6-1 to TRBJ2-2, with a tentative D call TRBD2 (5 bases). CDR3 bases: TGTGCCATCAGTGAACAACTAGTCACCGGGGAGCTGTTTTTT. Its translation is CAISEQLVTGELFF.